Sequencing of this TCR beta chain was carried out in a study of cytomegalovirus exposure and HLA in healthy donors. Study findings and constraints: Cytomegalovirus-associated status was assigned to some 160 TCR beta chains. As a later analysis revealed, most CMV-associated TCR beta chains appeared HLA-restricted. The study carried out a later analysis of TCR beta sequences. It associated approximately 17,000 of them with specific HLA alleles at a false discovery rate of 0.05. With later analysis, a missense DCLRE1C variant became linked to TCR beta V- and J-gene trimming.

This PCR relied on a set of 60 Vbeta primers and 13 Jbeta primers. Sequenced by immunoSEQ multiplex PCR; TCRdb stores in-frame clones only, minus some. The sample yields some 130,000 clones, 70% seen once. In regard to this clone: Its antigen is undetermined.

Germline-derived CDR1 and CDR2 are SNHLY and FYNNEI. V lost 4 bases to trimming and J lost 2 bases; unmatched junction nucleotides: 1. The CDR3 is 14 residues long. V and J are TRBV2 and TRBJ2-3, with 9 bases fitting TRBD1. The TCR comes from a woman aged 60-70 years in good health and CMV-seropositive. The sample consisted of PBMCs. Here the CDR3 DNA reads TGTGCCAGCAGTGGGGACAGGGCCACAGATACGCAGTATTTT. It is translated as CASSGDRATDTQYF.